Given below is one T cell receptor beta chain in context. Its specificity is not known. Control samples came 1 year after myeloablative marrow transplants with methotrexate plus calcineurin inhibitor. Assay: immunoSEQ multiplex PCR; the TCRdb copy retains only in-frame clones and omits some. This sample carries tens of thousands of clones, 65% to 90% of them seen once, and the ten largest clones take 2% to 2.5%. The record originates from a study of T cells after posttransplantation cyclophosphamide. Findings of the study overall: Donor-recipient repertoire similarity was low at 1-2 months, rising over year one.

The V gene's germline CDR1 is MNHEY and CDR2 SVGAGI. Germline trimming cut 8 bases from V and 6 bases from J; bases unmatched to any gene: 9. The CDR3 runs 14 residues. The chain recombines TRBV6-5 with TRBJ2-7, with TRBD2 matching 11 bases. Sequenced here: PBMCs, sampled approximately 360 days after allogeneic stem cell transplant with calcineurin inhibitor and methotrexate. This sequence was found in a female patient in her 30s who received an allogeneic stem cell transplant from an unrelated donor, was CMV-positive, and had acute and chronic GVHD. Some T cells could come from the graft donor. CDR3 amino acids: CASALTSGTGEQYF. The CDR3 DNA reads TGTGCCAGCGCCCTGACTAGCGGGACTGGCGAGCAGTACTTC.